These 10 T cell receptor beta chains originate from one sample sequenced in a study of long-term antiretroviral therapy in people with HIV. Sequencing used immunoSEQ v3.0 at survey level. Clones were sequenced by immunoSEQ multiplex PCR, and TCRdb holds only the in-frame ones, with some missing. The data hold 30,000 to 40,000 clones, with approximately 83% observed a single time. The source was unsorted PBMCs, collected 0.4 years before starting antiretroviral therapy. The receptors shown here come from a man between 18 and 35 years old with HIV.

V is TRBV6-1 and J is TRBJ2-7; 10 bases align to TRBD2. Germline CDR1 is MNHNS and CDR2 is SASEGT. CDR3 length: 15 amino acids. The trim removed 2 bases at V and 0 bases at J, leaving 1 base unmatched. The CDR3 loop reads CASSESGGASYEQYF. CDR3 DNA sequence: TGTGCCAGCAGTGAAAGCGGGGGGGCCTCCTACGAGCAGTACTTC.

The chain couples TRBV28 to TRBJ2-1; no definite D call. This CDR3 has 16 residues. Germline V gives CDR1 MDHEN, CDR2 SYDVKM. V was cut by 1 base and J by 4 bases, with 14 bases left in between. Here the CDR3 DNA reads TGTGCCAGCAGTTTATCGTCGGGCCATCTATACAATGAGCAGTTCTTC. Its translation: CASSLSSGHLYNEQFF.

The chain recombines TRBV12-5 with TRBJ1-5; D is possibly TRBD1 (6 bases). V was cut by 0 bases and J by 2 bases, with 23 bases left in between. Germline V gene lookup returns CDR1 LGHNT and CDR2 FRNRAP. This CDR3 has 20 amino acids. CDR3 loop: CASGLVIMGHIGMGNQPQHF. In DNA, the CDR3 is TGTGCTAGTGGTTTGGTTATAATGGGACACATCGGCATGGGCAATCAGCCCCAGCATTTT.

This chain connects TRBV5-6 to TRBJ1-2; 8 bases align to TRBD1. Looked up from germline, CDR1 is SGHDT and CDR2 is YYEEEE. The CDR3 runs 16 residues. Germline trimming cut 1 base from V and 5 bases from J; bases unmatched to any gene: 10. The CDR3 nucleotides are TGTGCCAGCAGCTTGAAGGGCCAGGGGGCAAGGTATGGCTACACCTTC. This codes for CASSLKGQGARYGYTF.

In nucleotides, the CDR3 is TGTGCCAGCAGCCCTACCCCCTGGGTAGCGGGGGCGGGAGATACGCAGTATTTT. It specifies CASSPTPWVAGAGDTQYF. The chain combines TRBV7-8 with TRBJ2-3, with 9 bases fitting TRBD2. Germline CDR1 SGHVS, CDR2 FQNEAQ. Trimming removed 5 bases from V and 5 bases from J; junction bases left unmatched: 17. The CDR3 sequence is 18 residues long.

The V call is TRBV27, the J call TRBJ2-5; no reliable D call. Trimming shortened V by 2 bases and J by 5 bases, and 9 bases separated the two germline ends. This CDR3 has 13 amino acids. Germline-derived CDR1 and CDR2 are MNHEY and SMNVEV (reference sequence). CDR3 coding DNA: TGTGCCAGCAGTTTAAGGCGTGGGGAGACCCAGTACTTC. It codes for CASSLRRGETQYF.

CDR3 residues: CASSLLYEQYF. The CDR3 nucleotides read TGTGCCAGCAGTCTACTTTACGAGCAGTACTTC. The chain employs TRBV28 and TRBJ2-7; D not certain. This CDR3 comprises 11 residues. V was cut by 5 bases and J by 4 bases, with 6 bases left in between. The germline CDR1 and CDR2 sequences are MDHEN and SYDVKM.

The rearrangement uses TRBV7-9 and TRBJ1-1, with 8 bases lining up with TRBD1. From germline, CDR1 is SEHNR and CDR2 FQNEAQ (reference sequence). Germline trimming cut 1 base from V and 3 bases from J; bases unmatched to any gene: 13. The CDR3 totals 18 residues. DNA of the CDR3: TGTGCCAGCAGCTTAGGGGGCCAGGGGGCGTCTCTGTACACTGAAGCTTTCTTT. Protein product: CASSLGGQGASLYTEAFF.

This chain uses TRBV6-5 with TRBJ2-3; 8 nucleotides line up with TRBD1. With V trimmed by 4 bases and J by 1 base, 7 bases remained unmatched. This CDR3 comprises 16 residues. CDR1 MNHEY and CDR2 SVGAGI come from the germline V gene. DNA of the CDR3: TGTGCCAGCAGTTCCCGACCGGGACAGGGCACAGATACGCAGTATTTT. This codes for CASSSRPGQGTDTQYF.

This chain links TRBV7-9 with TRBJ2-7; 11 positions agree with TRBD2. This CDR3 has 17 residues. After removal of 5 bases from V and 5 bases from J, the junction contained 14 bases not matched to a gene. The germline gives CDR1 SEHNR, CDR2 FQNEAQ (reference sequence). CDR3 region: CASSPVSGRAGADEQYF. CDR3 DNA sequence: TGTGCCAGCAGCCCCGTTAGCGGGAGGGCCGGGGCGGACGAGCAGTACTTC.